This TCR beta chain was documented in a study of T cells after yellow fever vaccination (dated by TCRdb to the late 2010s). Describing the broader study: The SMART-Seq v4 Ultra Low Input RNA kit was used to prepare libraries from fractions with low cell numbers. Two healthy male donors made up the cohort, one aged 18 to 30 years and the other aged 30 to 40 years. Bulk PBMC replicates and cell subsets were isolated from blood drawn at multiple timepoints before and after both primary and secondary immunization. To track T-cell clones before and after primary and booster YFV17D yellow fever vaccination, bulk TCR alpha and beta repertoires were sequenced longitudinally. What the study reported, not specific to this receptor: A small share of clonotypes occurred in both CD4 and CD8 compartments, likely arising from convergent recombination. Only two donors were included in the study, so the extent to which the findings can be generalized is limited. The secondary T-cell response was found to be weaker but faster than the primary response, with a peak reached on day 5 rather than on day 15. Most clones expanded after primary vaccination were re-detected after the booster (96% of CD4 and approximately 85% of CD8), suggesting broad memory maintenance. Computational filtering was required because FACS-sorted repertoires could contain abundant contaminating clonotypes from the bulk population.

Reading the label with the study, this specimen's treatment or condition is: live attenuated yellow fever vaccine strain. A standard Ficoll-Paque protocol was used to isolate PBMCs from peripheral blood. Dynabeads CD4 and CD8 positive selection kits were used to isolate the CD4 and CD8 T-cell fractions. RNA was extracted with TriZol from bulk PBMCs, CD4 and CD8 fractions, and dextramer-positive and dextramer-negative fractions. Comment on this clonotype: Its antigen is currently not known. One base away there is no much larger clone; base qualities are not given.

Data came from an Illumina NovaSeq 6000. Synthesis of TCR cDNA relied on 5'RACE template switching, a step that introduced a universal primer site along with unique molecular identifiers. Priming for cDNA synthesis came from both the TCR alpha and TCR beta constant segments. Library amplification involved two PCR steps, and the second step added sample barcodes and sequencing adapters. Sequencing of libraries was done on Illumina HiSeq 2500 (2x100 bp) or NovaSeq (2x150 bp). Per the original workflow: MIGEC was used to demultiplex reads and collapse the reads into UMI consensus sequences, and MiXCR was used for V(D)J alignment. Using edgeR on replicate PBMC samples, clonotypes were called vaccine-responding if FDR was below 0.01 and the log2 fold change was above 5 up to day 15. CD4 or CD8 identity was assigned to each bulk clonotype according to whether the clonotype was present at higher abundance in the sequenced CD4 repertoire or the sequenced CD8 repertoire. In-frame beta chains were kept once TCRdb had trimmed the public reads at Q25 with fastp and called clones with MiXCR. Every entry covers one CDR3 protein and lists the most common genes and DNA from its rows. These V and J calls rely on TCRdb rather than the paper's analysis. The sample table holds approximately 300,000 distinct CDR3 sequences, of which over 8.5% were seen once. Of the sample, about 3% falls within the top ten clones.

V ends up 4 bases short and J 6 bases short, with an unmatched junction base count of 9. Sequences SGHTA (CDR1) and FQGNSA (CDR2) are obtained from the germline V gene. Measured from the cysteine to the phenylalanine, the CDR3 is 15 residues long. Only the CDR3 DNA is retained, 45 bases long and in frame from the first base. The chain is encoded by TRBV7-2 joined to TRBJ2-3, with 8 bases matching TRBD2. The sequencing here drew on CD4+ T cells sorted from PBMCs, taken 45 days after the yellow fever booster vaccination. The receptor's source is a man between 18 and 29 years old who received the YFV17D yellow fever vaccine. The nucleotide sequence reads as follows: TGTGCCAGCAGCTCACAGCGGGGGCCCGGGGATACGCAGTATTTT. Its protein product is CASSSQRGPGDTQYF.